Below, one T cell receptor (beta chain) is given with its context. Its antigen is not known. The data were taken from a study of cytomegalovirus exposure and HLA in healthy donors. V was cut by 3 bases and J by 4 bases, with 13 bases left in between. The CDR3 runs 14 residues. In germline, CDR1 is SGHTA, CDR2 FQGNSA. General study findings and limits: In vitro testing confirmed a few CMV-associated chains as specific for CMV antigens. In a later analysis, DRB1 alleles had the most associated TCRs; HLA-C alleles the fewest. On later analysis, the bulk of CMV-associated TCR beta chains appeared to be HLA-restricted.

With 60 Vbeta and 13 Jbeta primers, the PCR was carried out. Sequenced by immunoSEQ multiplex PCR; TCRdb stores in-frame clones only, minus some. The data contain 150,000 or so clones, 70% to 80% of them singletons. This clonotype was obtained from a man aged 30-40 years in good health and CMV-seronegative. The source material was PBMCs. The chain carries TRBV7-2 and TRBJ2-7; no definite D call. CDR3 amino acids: CASSFAGDGYEQYF. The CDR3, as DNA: TGTGCCAGCAGCTTTGCAGGCGACGGATACGAGCAGTACTTC.